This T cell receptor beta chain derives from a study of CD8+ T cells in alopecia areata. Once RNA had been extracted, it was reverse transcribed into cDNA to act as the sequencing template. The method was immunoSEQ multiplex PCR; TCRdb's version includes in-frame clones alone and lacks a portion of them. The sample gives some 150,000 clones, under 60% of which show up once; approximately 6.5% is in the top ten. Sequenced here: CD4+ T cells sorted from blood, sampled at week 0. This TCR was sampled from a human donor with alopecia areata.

The CDR3 reads CASSFQSQQYF. CDR3 DNA: TGCGCCAGCAGCTTCCAGTCTCAGCAGTACTTC. The J gene is TRBJ2-7, the V gene TRBV5-1, with D uncertain. In germline, CDR1 is SGHRS, CDR2 YFSETQ. The V gene lost 2 bases and the J gene lost 8 bases, with 8 bases spanning the gap. The CDR3 contains 11 residues.